These T cell receptor beta chains were read from a single sample in a study of siplizumab effects on memory and regulatory T cells. The assay was immunoSEQ multiplex PCR, and TCRdb's table has in-frame clones only and misses some. Of more than 70,000 clones detected, 95% appear once; the ten largest clones hold approximately 18%. Sequencing was carried out using CD8+ T cells sorted from blood. These receptors were taken from a human donor in good health. CDR3s include the opening cysteine and the closing phenylalanine or tryptophan. Fields, in order: V gene, clone size, J gene, CDR3 protein. Size is stated for part of the rows, as once, few or many counts, or as a class when the clone is expanded.

TRBV4-1	once	TRBJ1-1	CASSQGQFKNTEAFF
TRBV7-8	.	TRBJ2-5	CASSFNQGWAGETQYF
TRBV27	.	TRBJ2-3	CASTPLGTDTQYF
TRBV4-1	.	TRBJ2-1	CASSQEGLAYNEQFF
TRBV25-1	once	TRBJ2-1	CASSVHRDRRRNEQFF
TRBV7-9	once	TRBJ2-1	CASSFLRTSGRRNEQFF
TRBV5-1	.	TRBJ2-1	CASSLGAHNEQFF
TRBV2	.	TRBJ2-4	CASSIPPQVAKNIQYF
TRBV7-6	.	TRBJ2-4	CASSIRQGAKNIQYF
TRBV11-2	.	TRBJ2-1	CASSLGVGPYNEQFF
TRBV7-9	once	TRBJ2-7	CASSFTGLTYEQYF
TRBV27	.	TRBJ2-3	CASTTPPQGGTDTQYF
TRBV10-2	.	TRBJ2-1	CASSDLTSGKPSYNEQFF
TRBV5-1	.	TRBJ1-2	CASSLGTDYGYTF
TRBV9	once	TRBJ2-7	CASSPPSSGRYEQYF
TRBV5-1	.	TRBJ2-7	CASSLGQGGYEQYF
TRBV4-1	.	TRBJ2-7	CASSQVEYEQYF
TRBV27	.	TRBJ2-1	CASRGWVGNEQFF
TRBV6-5	once	TRBJ1-6	CASSYGDTNSPLHF
TRBV19	.	TRBJ2-1	CASSIGGTSGLNEQFF
TRBV5-8	.	TRBJ1-3	CASSEGQGLSGNTIYF
TRBV5-6	.	TRBJ2-3	CASSSGGGRTDTQYF
TRBV9	.	TRBJ2-7	CASSDGPKGRKYEQYF
TRBV4-1	.	TRBJ2-3	CASSHSTSGRRTDTQYF
TRBV4-1	once	TRBJ2-7	CASTLAGDFYEQYF
TRBV10-2	.	TRBJ2-2	CASRLAGGNTGELFF
TRBV19	.	TRBJ1-5	CASSYGNGNQPQHF
TRBV27	.	TRBJ2-7	CASSFRLAGEQYF
TRBV5-1	.	TRBJ2-7	CASSLRGTRSHEQYF
TRBV27	.	TRBJ2-7	CASSLRLVSSYEQYF
TRBV7-3	.	TRBJ2-3	CASSLSRWDTDTQYF
TRBV2	.	TRBJ2-2	CAIDRQGFGELFF
TRBV27	.	TRBJ2-7	CASSLSTGGLYEQYF
TRBV19	.	TRBJ1-1	CASSRQGWAFF
TRBV27	.	TRBJ2-7	CASSSGQGPYEQYF